This T cell receptor beta chain is from a study of radiotherapy plus CTLA-4 blockade in lung cancer. In the study overall: Objective response rate was around 19%; disease control rate, under 35%.

Germline loops: CDR1 SGDLS, CDR2 YYNGEE. Trimming removed 4 bases from V and 6 bases from J, with 9 bases in between. The CDR3 spans 12 residues. Remarks on this clone: Its antigen is unknown.

Findings and limits, study-wide: Blood TCR clones of tumor origin expanded after radiotherapy plus ipilimumab. Response was reportedly best predicted by early blood T cell clone dynamics, with interferon-beta.

Here immunoSEQ multiplex PCR was the method, and the copy in TCRdb shows in-frame clones only, minus some. The sample lists about 93,000 clones, just over 85% occurring once. Focal radiation plus CTLA-4 blockade with ipilimumab was given to patients with chemo-refractory metastatic non-small-cell lung cancer. This receptor was taken from a human donor with non-small cell lung cancer that progressed on radiotherapy plus ipilimumab. Sequenced here: peripheral blood, sampled from a patient treated with radiotherapy plus ipilimumab. V and J are TRBV9 and TRBJ2-3; the D is unclear. CDR3 DNA: TGTGCCAGCAGCCCCTCCGGGGATACGCAGTATTTT. It encodes CASSPSGDTQYF.